A selection of T cell receptor beta chains follows, all from one sample in a study of technical replicates of blood from several donors. Libraries were prepared by immunoSEQ multiplex PCR; TCRdb keeps only in-frame clonotypes and omits some of them. The table lists about 81,000 clones, about 81% of them singletons, with 3% to 5% in the top ten. Sequencing used PBMCs. Receptors originate from a human donor in good health. Some clones in this sample may be carry-over from other donors' samples. CDR3s include the opening cysteine and the closing phenylalanine or tryptophan.

>TRBV30
CAWSVGEDEQFF
>TRBV7-2
CASSFDGTSGQETQYF
>TRBV18
CASSHYRGRSTDTQYF
>TRBV9
CASSAGQGDGYTF
>TRBV7-2
CASSRQGPSTDTQYF
>TRBV10-2
CASSDPGGQGHLVHEQYF
>TRBV5-1
CASSADRGTEAFF
>TRBV10-3
CAISESRVSTEAFF
>TRBV4-1
CASSQRTGALVEQYF
>TRBV5-1
CASSLGPSLGHYGYTF
>TRBV7-2
CASSLFQFYGYTF
>TRBV30
CAWSVPRDTHGYTF
>TRBV4-2
CASSQDPTGVGETQYF
>TRBV6-4
CAVRSSTDTQYF
>TRBV30
CAWSPGTPEAFF
>TRBV30
CAWSATGTGELFF
>TRBV19
CASSFQGDGQPQHF
>TRBV29-1
CSVDREDHGYTF
>TRBV11-2
CASSSNRAPGELFF
>TRBV5-6
CASSLWAYEQYF
>TRBV18
CASSPGGAAGRWANVLTF
>TRBV6-1
CASRAGAGGTDTQYF
>TRBV6-5
CASSYVPDTSYEQYF
>TRBV4-2
CASSQDGGRRGYTF
>TRBV7-9
CASSVGTGRHTEAFF
>TRBV11-2
CASSFIPSGAVAQYF
>TRBV11-3
CASSSRVTGELFF
>TRBV27
CASSLASFNEKLFF
>TRBV30
CAWRGGRDTQYF
>TRBV30
CAWTGQVLSEQYF